This T cell receptor (beta chain) was recovered during a study of blood T cell repertoires in COVID-19. TCRdb keeps only in-frame clones here, not all; method: immunoSEQ multiplex PCR. The table lists about 230,000 clones, around 84% of them singletons. The sequenced material came from peripheral blood. The TCR originated in a woman older than 75 with active or convalescent COVID-19.

The CDR3 loop is CASSRLGKTELMNTEAFF. For the CDR3, the DNA is TGTGCCAGCAGCCGATTGGGGAAGACAGAACTAATGAACACTGAAGCTTTCTTT. The chain is built from TRBV6-6 and TRBJ1-1, with a possible D match to TRBD1 (5 bases). V lost 6 bases, J lost 0 bases, and 23 bases lay in between. The CDR3 is 18 residues long. The germline CDR1 and CDR2 sequences are MNHNY and SVGAGI (reference sequence).